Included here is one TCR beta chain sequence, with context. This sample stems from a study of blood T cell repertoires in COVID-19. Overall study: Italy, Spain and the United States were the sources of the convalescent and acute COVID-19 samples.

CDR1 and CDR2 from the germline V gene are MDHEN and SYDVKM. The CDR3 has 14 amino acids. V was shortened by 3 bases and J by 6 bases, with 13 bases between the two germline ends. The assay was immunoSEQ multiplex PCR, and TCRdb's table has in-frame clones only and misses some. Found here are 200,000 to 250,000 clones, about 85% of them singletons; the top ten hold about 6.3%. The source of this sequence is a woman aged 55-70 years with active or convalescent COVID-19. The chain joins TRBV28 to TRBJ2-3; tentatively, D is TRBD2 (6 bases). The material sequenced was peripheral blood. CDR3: CASSLTGAWDTQYF. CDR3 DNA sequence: TGTGCCAGCAGTTTGACGGGAGCCTGGGATACGCAGTATTTT.